Below, 28 T cell receptor beta chains from the same sample are listed, as sequenced in a study of regulatory T cells in long-lasting Graves disease. Libraries of TCR beta came from iRepertoire HTBI primers plus Arm-PCR of CDR3 regions. Using its own MiXCR run on the multiplex PCR reads, TCRdb lists one record per CDR3 protein. The profile shows roughly 440,000 distinct CDR3 sequences, less than 20% of them singletons. Time point described: newly diagnosed GD, antithyroid drugs for less than 3 months. Extracted RNA from PBMCs served as the source of the TCR library. These records were also assigned to another study, of T cells in Graves' hyperthyroidism and ophthalmopathy.

The sample was peripheral blood mononuclear cells (PBMCs), taken at new diagnosis, from a patient treated with antithyroid drugs. The receptor source for this set is a woman aged 18-35 years with Graves disease.

This clonotype was picked up many times. The chain recombines TRBV5-5 with TRBJ2-7; D could derive from TRBD1 or TRBD2 (5 bases each). Germline assignment: CDR1 SGHKS and CDR2 YYEKEE (reference sequence). This CDR3 has 15 amino acids. Trimming shortened V by 2 bases and J by 3 bases, and 15 bases separated the two germline ends. CDR3 loop: CASSFDRDRDYEQYF. Here the CDR3 DNA reads TGTGCCAGCAGCTTCGATCGGGACCGAGACTACGAGCAGTACTTC.

This clonotype appeared a few times. J is TRBJ2-5 and V is TRBV3-1; D could derive from TRBD1 or TRBD2 (6 bases each). V was trimmed by 0 bases and J by 1 base, leaving 21 bases between them. Germline loops: CDR1 LGHDT, CDR2 YNNKEL (reference sequence). The CDR3 has 19 amino acids. The CDR3 DNA sequence: TGTGCCAGCAGCCAAGATGGGGGGCTACAGTGGCGGGTCCAAGAGACCCAGTACTTC. This codes for CASSQDGGLQWRVQETQYF.

This clonotype was found many times. The J gene is TRBJ2-4, the V gene TRBV30; perhaps TRBD2 as D (5 bases). The CDR3 is made up of 11 amino acids. Trimming took 3 bases from V and 8 from J, leaving 8 bases between them. The germline CDR1 and CDR2 sequences are GTSNPN and SVGIG (reference sequence). The CDR3 is CAWSSRDIQYF. CDR3 bases: TGTGCCTGGAGCTCGAGGGACATTCAGTACTTC. Full variable domain (outside the CDR3, taken from reference TRBV30 and TRBJ2-4): SQTIHQWPATLVQPVGSPLSLECTVEGTSNPNLYWYRQAAGRGLQLLFYSVGIGQISSEVPQNLSASRPQDRQFILSSKKLLLSDSGFYLCAWSSRDIQYFGAGTRLSVL.

The rearrangement links TRBV20-1 to TRBJ2-7; D is possibly TRBD2 (6 bases). The CDR3 runs to 12 residues. Trimming took 3 bases from V and 4 from J, leaving 10 bases between them. Germline V gene lookup returns CDR1 DFQATT and CDR2 SNEGSKA (reference sequence). Written as DNA, the CDR3 is TGCAGTGCTAGCCGGGAGTTTTACGAGCAGTACTTC. This codes for CSASREFYEQYF.

The V and J genes are TRBV6-5 and TRBJ2-2; 11 bases are shared with TRBD1. The CDR3 is 15 amino acids. The V gene end was trimmed by 1 base and the J gene end by 6 bases; junction bases not matched to a gene: 1. Germline V gene lookup returns CDR1 MNHEY and CDR2 SVGAGI. CDR3 amino acids: CASSYLGQGAGELFF. CDR3 nucleotide sequence: TGTGCCAGCAGTTACTTGGGACAGGGGGCCGGGGAGCTGTTTTTT.

With regard to this clonotype: A far larger clone is just one base off, so this is likely a read error. V usage is TRBV6-8 and J usage is TRBJ2-5; tentative D call: TRBD2 (6 bases). In germline, CDR1 is MNHGY, CDR2 SAAAGT. The V end lost 5 bases, the J end lost 5 bases, and 12 bases lay between the germline ends. CDR3 size: 13 residues. The chain's CDR3 is CASSEGLTETQYF. The CDR3 nucleotides are TGTGCCAGCAGTGAAGGACTAACGGAGACCCAGTACTTC.

There are many counts of this clonotype. The CDR3 nucleotides are TGTGCCAGCAGTTTAGCGGGAGGGCCCAACGAGCAGTACTTC. This encodes CASSLAGGPNEQYF. V is TRBV6-5 and J is TRBJ2-7, with 11 bases aligning to TRBD2. The CDR3 has 14 amino acids. Losses at the gene ends were 4 bases for V and 5 bases for J; bases not matched to a gene: 4. Germline CDR1 reads MNHEY; CDR2 reads SVGAGI.

In its sample, this clonotype was seen many times. V gene TRBV5-6 combines with J gene TRBJ1-1; D possibly corresponds to TRBD1 (5 bases). The ends were cut back, 3 bases at V and 2 bases at J, with 5 bases in the middle. CDR1 and CDR2 (germline): SGHDT, YYEEEE. The CDR3 consists of 12 residues. CDR3 sequence reads: CASSWTNTEAFF. DNA of the CDR3: TGTGCCAGCAGCTGGACAAACACTGAAGCTTTCTTT.

The chain is built from TRBV18 and TRBJ1-2, with TRBD1 as a possible D gene (6 bases). The length of the CDR3 is 15 residues. V was cut by 0 bases and J by 4 bases, with 12 bases left in between. The germline V gene encodes CDR1 KGHSH and CDR2 LQKENI. Here the CDR3 DNA reads TGTGCCAGCTCACCACCGGGGGCCACGGGCTATGGCTACACCTTC. It is translated as CASSPPGATGYGYTF.

This clonotype was found many times. The gene calls are TRBV28 and TRBJ1-2; perhaps TRBD1 as D (5 bases). CDR3 length equals 16 residues. Trimming left V 6 bases short and J 2 bases short, with 19 bases between. Germline-derived CDR1 and CDR2 are MDHEN and SYDVKM. The CDR3 sequence: CASSSYGTYTNYGYTF. CDR3 bases: TGTGCCAGCAGCTCATATGGGACCTACACCAACTATGGCTACACCTTC.

In its sample, this clonotype was seen a few times. The chain couples TRBV7-6 to TRBJ2-7, with D perhaps TRBD1 or TRBD2 (6 bases each). The CDR3 totals 14 residues. V dropped 3 bases and J dropped 7 bases, with 16 bases sitting between them. CDR1 is SGHVS and CDR2 is FNYEAQ in the germline V gene. The CDR3 is CASSFSKGGGEQYF. CDR3 DNA sequence: TGTGCCAGCAGCTTCTCCAAGGGGGGTGGGGAGCAGTACTTC.

This clonotype was counted ten times or more. The chain couples TRBV20-1 to TRBJ2-1; D remains ambiguous. Deletions cut 5 bases from V and 6 bases from J, with 17 bases between. The CDR3 runs 14 residues. Germline loops: CDR1 DFQATT, CDR2 SNEGSKA (reference sequence). CDR3 region: CSAWGETLANEQFF. CDR3 bases: TGCAGTGCTTGGGGTGAAACACTGGCCAATGAGCAGTTCTTC.

This clonotype was seen repeatedly, ten times or more. The V gene is TRBV6-1, the J gene TRBJ2-7; TRBD2 agrees at 15 bases. From germline, CDR1 is MNHNS and CDR2 SASEGT. The CDR3 loop spans 14 amino acids. The V segment lost 8 bases and the J segment 6 bases; nucleotides outside the gene matches: 5. The CDR3 region is CASGPGLAGGEQYF. The DNA of the CDR3 is TGTGCCAGCGGACCGGGACTAGCGGGAGGCGAGCAGTACTTC.

This clonotype was picked up a small number of times. The V call is TRBV5-1, the J call TRBJ2-1, with 9 bases lining up with TRBD1. The CDR3 consists of 18 residues. From germline, CDR1 is SGHRS and CDR2 YFSETQ. J gave up 9 bases and V 4 bases, and 20 bases lay outside the gene matches. The CDR3 sequence: CASSGGKSGTGSQFEQFF. The CDR3 nucleotides are TGCGCCAGCAGCGGGGGGAAGTCCGGGACAGGGTCCCAATTTGAGCAGTTCTTC.

This clonotype was seen at least ten times. The genes are TRBV11-3 and TRBJ2-5; TRBD1 agrees at 9 bases. The CDR3 extends over 16 amino acids. Per germline, CDR1 SGHNT and CDR2 YENEEA. The trim removed 4 bases at V and 4 bases at J, leaving 10 bases unmatched. CDR3 sequence (DNA): TGTGCCAGCAGCTCGACCCACAGGGGGCTAGTAGAGACCCAGTACTTC. Its protein is CASSSTHRGLVETQYF.

This clonotype was counted at least ten times. The V call is TRBV2, the J call TRBJ1-6, with TRBD1 matching 9 bases. Germline trimming cut 3 bases from V and 7 bases from J; bases unmatched to any gene: 4. Germline V CDR1 and CDR2: SNHLY, FYNNEI. The CDR3 consists of 15 residues. CDR3 sequence (DNA): TGTGCCAGCAGTGAGTCGACAGGGGGGAATTCACCCCTCCACTTT. Its protein product is CASSESTGGNSPLHF.

The genes are TRBV4-3 and TRBJ2-7; D may correspond to TRBD1 or TRBD2 (5 bases each). Germline V gives CDR1 LGHNA, CDR2 YSLEER. Trimming took off 4 bases at V and 6 bases at J, with 13 bases between the two ends. The CDR3 contains 13 residues. The CDR3 region has the DNA TGCGCCAGCAGCCGGTCGGGGCAGGCCGAGCAGTACTTC. As protein: CASSRSGQAEQYF.

The chain couples TRBV7-2 to TRBJ2-7, with 10 positions matching TRBD1. V lost 6 bases and J lost 0; bases outside the gene matches: 11. The CDR3 is 17 amino acids. CDR1 SGHTA and CDR2 FQGNSA come from the germline V gene. The CDR3 sequence is CASRYSGTGAFSYEQYF. The CDR3 coding sequence is TGTGCCAGCAGGTACTCCGGGACAGGGGCTTTCTCCTACGAGCAGTACTTC.

There are many counts of this clonotype. The genes are TRBV2 and TRBJ2-1; 12 nucleotides align to TRBD2. The J segment lost 1 base and the V segment lost 6 bases, leaving 16 bases of the junction unmatched. This CDR3 has 20 amino acids. Germline values: CDR1 SNHLY, CDR2 FYNNEI. CDR3 loop: CASSGETSGSIMRSYNEQFF. CDR3 DNA: TGTGCCAGCAGCGGAGAGACTAGCGGGAGTATTATGAGGTCCTACAATGAGCAGTTCTTC. Variable domain in full (rest from reference TRBV2 and TRBJ2-1): EPEVTQTPSHQVTQMGQEVILRCVPISNHLYFYWYRQILGQKVEFLVSFYNNEISEKSEIFDDQFSVERPDGSNFTLKIRSTKLEDSAMYFCASSGETSGSIMRSYNEQFFGPGTRLTVL.

This clonotype was seen repeatedly, ten times or more. The J gene is TRBJ1-1, the V gene TRBV28; the D gene is possibly TRBD1 (5 bases). This CDR3 contains 13 residues. With 3 bases removed from V and 0 bases from J, the gap between germline ends came to 5 bases. The germline V gene encodes CDR1 MDHEN and CDR2 SYDVKM. This chain's CDR3 is CASSFRVNTEAFF. For the CDR3, the DNA is TGTGCCAGCAGTTTCAGGGTGAACACTGAAGCTTTCTTT.

In its sample, this clonotype was seen many times. The V gene is TRBV28, the J gene TRBJ2-5; the D call may be TRBD1 or TRBD2 (5 bases each). The ends were cut back, 7 bases at V and 5 bases at J, with 11 bases in the middle. This CDR3 contains 12 residues. Germline assignment: CDR1 MDHEN and CDR2 SYDVKM. The CDR3 coding sequence is TGTGCCAGCACAAGGGGAGCGGAGACCCAGTACTTC. Its protein product is CASTRGAETQYF.

This clonotype was counted ten times or more. J is TRBJ2-1 and V is TRBV14; 9 bases align to TRBD1. Per the germline V gene, CDR1 is SGHDN and CDR2 is FVKESK. This CDR3 is built from 15 residues. J was trimmed by 4 bases and V by 1 base; bases with no gene match: 2. CDR3 residues: CASSQGTGVYNEQFF. The DNA for the CDR3 is TGTGCCAGCAGCCAAGGGACAGGGGTTTACAATGAGCAGTTCTTC.

The rearrangement joins TRBV6-1 to TRBJ1-1; D not resolved. The V gene lost 6 bases and the J gene lost 5 bases, with 10 bases spanning the gap. CDR3 length equals 12 residues. Germline assignment: CDR1 MNHNS and CDR2 SASEGT. This chain's CDR3 is CASRVSGTEAFF. In DNA, the CDR3 is TGTGCCAGCAGGGTTAGTGGGACTGAAGCTTTCTTT.

The sample holds a few counts of this clonotype. The genes are TRBV6-4 and TRBJ2-4; D not certain. The germline V gene encodes CDR1 MRHNA and CDR2 SNTAGT. The CDR3 length is 15 residues. The V gene lost 6 bases and the J gene lost 0 bases, with 12 bases spanning the gap. The DNA of the CDR3 is TGTGCCAGCAGAAGACAAGACCTAGCCAAAAACATTCAGTACTTC. Translated: CASRRQDLAKNIQYF.

V is TRBV5-8 and J is TRBJ1-1; D ambiguous. V was trimmed by 1 base and J by 5 bases, leaving 15 bases between them. Germline CDR1 is SGHTS and CDR2 is YDEGEE. The CDR3 spans 15 residues. As DNA, the CDR3 is TGTGCCAGCAGCTTGCTCTTAGGGATCCGTACTGAAGCTTTCTTT. Its translation: CASSLLLGIRTEAFF.

This clonotype was observed at least ten times. A junction boundary mismatches the germline segment, possibly from a read error. The rearrangement links TRBV5-1 to TRBJ2-5; possibly TRBD1 for D (6 bases). This CDR3 spans 14 amino acids. Germline V lookup: CDR1 SGHRS, CDR2 YFSETQ. The CDR3 DNA reads as TGTGCCAGCAGCTTAGGGACACACCAAGAGACCCAGTACTTC. It translates to CASSLGTHQETQYF.

This chain uses TRBV10-3 with TRBJ1-2, with D unclear. The CDR3 length is 17 residues. Germline CDR1 reads ENHRY; CDR2 reads SYGVKD. Trimming shortened V by 4 bases and J by 2 bases, and 20 bases separated the two germline ends. CDR3 region: CAISGTIAPDFNYGYTF. The CDR3 DNA sequence: TGTGCCATCAGTGGGACCATCGCCCCCGACTTCAACTATGGCTACACCTTC.

Only a few counts were recorded for this clonotype. The chain combines TRBV6-1 with TRBJ2-5; D is unclear. The ends were cut back, 5 bases at V and 1 base at J, with 11 bases in the middle. The length of the CDR3 is 14 residues. Germline V gene sequence: CDR1 MNHNS, CDR2 SASEGT. CDR3 nucleotides: TGTGCCAGCAGTAGTATCGTCAGCCAAGAGACCCAGTACTTC. This translates into CASSSIVSQETQYF.